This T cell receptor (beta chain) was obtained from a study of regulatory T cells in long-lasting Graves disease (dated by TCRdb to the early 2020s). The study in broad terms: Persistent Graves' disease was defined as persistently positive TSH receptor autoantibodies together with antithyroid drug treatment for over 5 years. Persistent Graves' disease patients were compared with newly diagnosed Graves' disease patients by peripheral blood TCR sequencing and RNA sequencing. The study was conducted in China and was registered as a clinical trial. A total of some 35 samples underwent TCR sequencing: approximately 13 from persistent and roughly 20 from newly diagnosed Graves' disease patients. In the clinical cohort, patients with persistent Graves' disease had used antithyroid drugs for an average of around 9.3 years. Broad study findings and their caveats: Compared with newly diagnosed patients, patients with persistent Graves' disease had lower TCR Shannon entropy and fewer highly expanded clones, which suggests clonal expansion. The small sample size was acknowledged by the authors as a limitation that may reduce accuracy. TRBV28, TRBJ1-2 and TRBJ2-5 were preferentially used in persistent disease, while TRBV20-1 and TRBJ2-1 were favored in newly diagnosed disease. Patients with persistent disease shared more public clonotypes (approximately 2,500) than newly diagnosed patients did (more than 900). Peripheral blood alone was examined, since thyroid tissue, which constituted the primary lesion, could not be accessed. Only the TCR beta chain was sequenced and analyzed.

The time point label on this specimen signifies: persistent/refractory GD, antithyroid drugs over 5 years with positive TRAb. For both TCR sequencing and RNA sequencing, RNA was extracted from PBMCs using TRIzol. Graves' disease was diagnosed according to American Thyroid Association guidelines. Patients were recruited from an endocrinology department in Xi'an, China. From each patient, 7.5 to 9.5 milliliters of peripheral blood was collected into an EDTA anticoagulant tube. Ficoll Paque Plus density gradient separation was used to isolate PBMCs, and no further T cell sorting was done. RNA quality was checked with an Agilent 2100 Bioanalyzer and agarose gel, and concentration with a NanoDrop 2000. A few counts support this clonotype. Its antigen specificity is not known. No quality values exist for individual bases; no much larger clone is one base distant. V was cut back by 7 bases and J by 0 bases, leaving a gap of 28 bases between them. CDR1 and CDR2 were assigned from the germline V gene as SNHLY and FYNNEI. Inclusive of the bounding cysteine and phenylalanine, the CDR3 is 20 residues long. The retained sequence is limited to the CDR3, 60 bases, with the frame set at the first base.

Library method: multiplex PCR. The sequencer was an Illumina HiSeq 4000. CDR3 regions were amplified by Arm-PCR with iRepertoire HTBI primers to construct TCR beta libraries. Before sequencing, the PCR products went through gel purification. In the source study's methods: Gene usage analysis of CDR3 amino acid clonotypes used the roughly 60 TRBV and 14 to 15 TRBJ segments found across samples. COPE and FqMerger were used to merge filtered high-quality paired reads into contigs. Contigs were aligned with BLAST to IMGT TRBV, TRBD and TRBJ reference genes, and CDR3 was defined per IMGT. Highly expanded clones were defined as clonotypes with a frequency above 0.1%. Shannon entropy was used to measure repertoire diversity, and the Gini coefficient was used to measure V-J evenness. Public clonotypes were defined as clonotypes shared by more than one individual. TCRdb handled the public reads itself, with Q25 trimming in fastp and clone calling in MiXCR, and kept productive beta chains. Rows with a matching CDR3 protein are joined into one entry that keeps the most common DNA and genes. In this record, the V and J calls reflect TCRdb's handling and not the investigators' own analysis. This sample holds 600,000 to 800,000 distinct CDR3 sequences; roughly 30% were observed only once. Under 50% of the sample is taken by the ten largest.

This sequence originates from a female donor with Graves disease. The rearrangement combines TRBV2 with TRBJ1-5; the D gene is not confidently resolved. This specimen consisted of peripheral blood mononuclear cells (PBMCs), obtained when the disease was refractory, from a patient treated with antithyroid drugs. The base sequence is TGTGCCAGCAACGACAACCCTAACAGTACTCTACCTTATAGCAATCAGCCCCAGCATTTT. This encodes CASNDNPNSTLPYSNQPQHF.